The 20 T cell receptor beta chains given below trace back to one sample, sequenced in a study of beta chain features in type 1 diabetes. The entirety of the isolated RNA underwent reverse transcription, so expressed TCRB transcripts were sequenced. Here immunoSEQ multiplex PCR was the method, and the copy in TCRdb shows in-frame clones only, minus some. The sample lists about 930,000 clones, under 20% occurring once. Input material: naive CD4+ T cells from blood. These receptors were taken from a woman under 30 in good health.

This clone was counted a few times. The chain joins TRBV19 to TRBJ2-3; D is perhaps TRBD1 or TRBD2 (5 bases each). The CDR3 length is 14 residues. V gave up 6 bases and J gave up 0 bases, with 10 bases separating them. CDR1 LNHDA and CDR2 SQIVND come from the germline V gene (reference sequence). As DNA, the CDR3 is TGTGCCAGTAGGAATTGGGGGAGCACAGATACGCAGTATTTT. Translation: CASRNWGSTDTQYF.

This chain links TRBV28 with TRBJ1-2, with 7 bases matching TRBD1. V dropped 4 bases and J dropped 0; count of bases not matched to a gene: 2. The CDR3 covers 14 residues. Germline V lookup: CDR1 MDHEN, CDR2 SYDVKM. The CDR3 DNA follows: TGTGCCAGCAGTTCAGGGGGGACTAACTATGGCTACACCTTC. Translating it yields CASSSGGTNYGYTF.

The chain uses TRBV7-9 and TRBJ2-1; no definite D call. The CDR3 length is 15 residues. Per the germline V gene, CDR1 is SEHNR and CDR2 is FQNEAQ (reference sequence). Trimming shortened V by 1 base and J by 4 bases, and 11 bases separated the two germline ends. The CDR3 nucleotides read TGTGCCAGCAGCTTAGTCGGTTCATGGTACAATGAGCAGTTCTTC. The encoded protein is CASSLVGSWYNEQFF. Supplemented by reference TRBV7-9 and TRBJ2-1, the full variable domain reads DTGVSQNPRHKITKRGQNVTFRCDPISEHNRLYWYRQTLGQGPEFLTYFQNEAQLEKSRLLSDRFSAERPKGSFSTLEIQRTEQGDSAMYLCASSLVGSWYNEQFFGPGTRLTVL.

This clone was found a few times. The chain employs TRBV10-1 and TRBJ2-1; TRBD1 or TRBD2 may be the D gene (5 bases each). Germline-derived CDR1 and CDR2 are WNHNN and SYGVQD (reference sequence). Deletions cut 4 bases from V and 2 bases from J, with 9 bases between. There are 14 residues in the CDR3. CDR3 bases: TGCGCCAGCAGTGGCCAGGGAGCCTACAATGAGCAGTTCTTC. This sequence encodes CASSGQGAYNEQFF.

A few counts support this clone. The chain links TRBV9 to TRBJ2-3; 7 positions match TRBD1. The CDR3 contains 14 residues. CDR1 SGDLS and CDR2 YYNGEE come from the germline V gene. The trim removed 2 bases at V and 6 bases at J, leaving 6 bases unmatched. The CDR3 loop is CASSVGQTKDTQYF. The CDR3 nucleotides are TGTGCCAGCAGCGTGGGACAGACTAAGGATACGCAGTATTTT.

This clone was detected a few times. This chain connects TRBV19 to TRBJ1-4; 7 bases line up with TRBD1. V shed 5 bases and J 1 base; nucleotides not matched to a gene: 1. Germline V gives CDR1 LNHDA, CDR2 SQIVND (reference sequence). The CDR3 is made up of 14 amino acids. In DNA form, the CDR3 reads TGTGCCAGTAGTTGGACAGGAACTAATGAAAAACTGTTTTTT. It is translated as CASSWTGTNEKLFF.

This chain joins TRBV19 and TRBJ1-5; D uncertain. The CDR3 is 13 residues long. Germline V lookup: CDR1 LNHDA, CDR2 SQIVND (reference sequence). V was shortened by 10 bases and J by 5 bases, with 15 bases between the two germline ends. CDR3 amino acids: CATGGFEDQPQHF. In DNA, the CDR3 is TGTGCCACCGGAGGGTTTGAGGATCAGCCCCAGCATTTT.

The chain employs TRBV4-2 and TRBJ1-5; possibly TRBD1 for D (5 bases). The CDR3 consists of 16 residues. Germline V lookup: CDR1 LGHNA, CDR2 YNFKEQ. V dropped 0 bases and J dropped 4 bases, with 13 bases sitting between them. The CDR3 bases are TGTGCCAGCAGCCAAGACCGGGCGGGGGGGAATCAGCCCCAGCATTTT. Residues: CASSQDRAGGNQPQHF.

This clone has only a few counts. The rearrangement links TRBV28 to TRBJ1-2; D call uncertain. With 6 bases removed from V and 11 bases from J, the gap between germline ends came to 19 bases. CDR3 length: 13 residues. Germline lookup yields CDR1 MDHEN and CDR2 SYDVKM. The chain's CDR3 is CASSPPGWVRYTF. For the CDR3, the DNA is TGTGCCAGCAGCCCACCCGGTTGGGTACGGTACACCTTC.

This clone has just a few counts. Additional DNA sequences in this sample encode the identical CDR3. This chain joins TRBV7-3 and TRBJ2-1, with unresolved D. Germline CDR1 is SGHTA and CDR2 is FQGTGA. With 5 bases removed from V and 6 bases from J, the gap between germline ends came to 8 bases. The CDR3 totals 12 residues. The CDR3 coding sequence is TGTGCCAGCAGCCCATCTGGCAATGAGCAGTTCTTC. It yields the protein CASSPSGNEQFF. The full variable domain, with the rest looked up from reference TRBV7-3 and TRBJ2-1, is GAGVSQTPSNKVTEKGKYVELRCDPISGHTALYWYRQSLGQGPEFLIYFQGTGAADDSGLPNDRFFAVRPEGSVSTLKIQRTERGDSAVYLCASSPSGNEQFFGPGTRLTVL.

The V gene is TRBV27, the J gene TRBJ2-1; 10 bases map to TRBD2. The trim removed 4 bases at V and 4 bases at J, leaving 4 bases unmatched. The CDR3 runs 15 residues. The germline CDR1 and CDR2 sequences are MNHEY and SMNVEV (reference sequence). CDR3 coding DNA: TGTGCCAGCAGTTCTAGCGGGAGTACATACAATGAGCAGTTCTTC. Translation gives CASSSSGSTYNEQFF.

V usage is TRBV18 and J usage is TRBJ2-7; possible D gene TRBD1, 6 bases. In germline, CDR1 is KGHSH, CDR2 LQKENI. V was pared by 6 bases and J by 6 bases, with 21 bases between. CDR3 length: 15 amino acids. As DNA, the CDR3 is TGTGCCAGCTCCCCTCCGGGACAAGGAAGCTCCGAGCAGTACTTC. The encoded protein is CASSPPGQGSSEQYF. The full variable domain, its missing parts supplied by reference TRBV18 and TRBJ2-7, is NAGVMQNPRHLVRRRGQEARLRCSPMKGHSHVYWYRQLPEEGLKFMVYLQKENIIDESGMPKERFSAEFPKEGPSILRIQQVVRGDSAAYFCASSPPGQGSSEQYFGPGTRLTVT.

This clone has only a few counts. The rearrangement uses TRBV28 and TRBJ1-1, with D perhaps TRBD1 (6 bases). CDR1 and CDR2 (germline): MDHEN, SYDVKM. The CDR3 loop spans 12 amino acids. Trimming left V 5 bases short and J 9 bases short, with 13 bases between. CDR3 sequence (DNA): TGTGCCAGCAGTCCTTTACAGGGAAAAGCTTTCTTT. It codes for CASSPLQGKAFF.

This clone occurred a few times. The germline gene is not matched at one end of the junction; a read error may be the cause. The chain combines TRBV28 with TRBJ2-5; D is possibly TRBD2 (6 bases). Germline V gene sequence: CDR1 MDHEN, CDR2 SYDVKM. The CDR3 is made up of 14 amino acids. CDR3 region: CASSLSSRERGRHF. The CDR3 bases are TGTGCCAGCAGTTTATCTTCTCGGGAACGAGGGAGGCACTTC.

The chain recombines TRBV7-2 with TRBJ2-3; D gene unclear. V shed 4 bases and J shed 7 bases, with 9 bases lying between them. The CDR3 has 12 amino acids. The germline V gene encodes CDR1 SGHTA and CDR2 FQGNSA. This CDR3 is CASSSVRHTQYF. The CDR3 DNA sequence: TGTGCCAGCAGCTCCGTAAGACATACGCAGTATTTT.

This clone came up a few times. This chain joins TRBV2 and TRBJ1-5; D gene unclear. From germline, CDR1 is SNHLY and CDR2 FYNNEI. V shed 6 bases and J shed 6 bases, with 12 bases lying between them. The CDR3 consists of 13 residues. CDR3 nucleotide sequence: TGTGCCAGCAGGGCCGACGGTCTTCAGCCCCAGCATTTT. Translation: CASRADGLQPQHF.

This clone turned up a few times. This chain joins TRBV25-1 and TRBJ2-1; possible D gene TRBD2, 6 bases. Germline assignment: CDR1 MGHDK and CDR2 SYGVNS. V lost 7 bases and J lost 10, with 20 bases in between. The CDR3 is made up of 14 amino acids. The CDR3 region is CASTGYSLGGEQFF. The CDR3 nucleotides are TGTGCCAGCACCGGATATTCCCTGGGGGGAGAGCAGTTCTTC.

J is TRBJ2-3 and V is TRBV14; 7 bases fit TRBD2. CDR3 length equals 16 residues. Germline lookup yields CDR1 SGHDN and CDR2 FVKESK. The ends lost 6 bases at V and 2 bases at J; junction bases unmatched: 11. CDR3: CASRGRDGRSTDTQYF. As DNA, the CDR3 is TGTGCCAGCAGGGGGAGGGACGGCAGGTCCACAGATACGCAGTATTTT.

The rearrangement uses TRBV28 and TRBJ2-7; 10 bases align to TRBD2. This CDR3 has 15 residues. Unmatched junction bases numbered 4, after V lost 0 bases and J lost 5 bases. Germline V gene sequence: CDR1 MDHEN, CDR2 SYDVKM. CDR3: CASSLWASGSHEQYF. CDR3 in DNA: TGTGCCAGCAGTTTATGGGCTAGCGGGAGCCACGAGCAGTACTTC.

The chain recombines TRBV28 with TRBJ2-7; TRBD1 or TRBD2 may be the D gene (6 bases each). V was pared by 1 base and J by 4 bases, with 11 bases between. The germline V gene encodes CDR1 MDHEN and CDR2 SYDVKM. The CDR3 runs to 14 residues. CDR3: CASSLSRGPYEQYF. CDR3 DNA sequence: TGTGCCAGCAGTTTATCTCGGGGGCCTTACGAGCAGTACTTC. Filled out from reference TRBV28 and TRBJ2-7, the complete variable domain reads DVKVTQSSRYLVKRTGEKVFLECVQDMDHENMFWYRQDPGLGLRLIYFSYDVKMKEKGDIPEGYSVSREKKERFSLILESASTNQTSMYLCASSLSRGPYEQYFGPGTRLTVT.